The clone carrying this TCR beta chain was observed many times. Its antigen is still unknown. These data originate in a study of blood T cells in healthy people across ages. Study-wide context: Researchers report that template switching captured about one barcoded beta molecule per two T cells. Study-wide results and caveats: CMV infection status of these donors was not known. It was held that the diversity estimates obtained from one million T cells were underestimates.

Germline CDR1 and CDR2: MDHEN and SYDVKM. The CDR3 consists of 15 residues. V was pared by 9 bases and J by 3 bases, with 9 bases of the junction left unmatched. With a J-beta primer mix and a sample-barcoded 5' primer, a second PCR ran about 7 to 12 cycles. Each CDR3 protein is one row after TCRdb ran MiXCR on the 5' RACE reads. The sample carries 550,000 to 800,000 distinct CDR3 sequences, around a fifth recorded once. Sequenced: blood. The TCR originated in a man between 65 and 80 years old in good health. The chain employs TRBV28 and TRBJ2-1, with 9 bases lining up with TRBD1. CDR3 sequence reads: CASRRGQGNYNEQFF. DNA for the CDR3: TGTGCCAGTCGACGAGGACAGGGGAACTACAATGAGCAGTTCTTC.